The clone carrying this TCR beta chain has a handful of counts. This sample was included in a study of T cells in Graves' hyperthyroidism and ophthalmopathy. V was cut by 4 bases and J by 11 bases, with 12 bases left in between. Germline values: CDR1 MNHEY, CDR2 SVGAGI. This CDR3 has 12 residues. The source material, RNA transcripts, was used to amplify TCR beta CDR3 regions. A first-round RT-PCR of the TCR CDR3 used the HTBI primer set. One entry per CDR3 protein results from TCRdb running MiXCR on the multiplex PCR reads. The table lists a few hundred thousand distinct CDR3 sequences, 15% to 17% of them singletons.

The sequence was obtained from a young woman with Graves' hyperthyroidism. The source material was blood. The V gene is TRBV6-5, the J gene TRBJ2-1; D is perhaps TRBD1 or TRBD2 (5 bases each). CDR3 coding DNA: TGTGCCAGCAGTTCTTACCGGGGACAGCAGTTCTTC. Encoded protein: CASSSYRGQQFF.